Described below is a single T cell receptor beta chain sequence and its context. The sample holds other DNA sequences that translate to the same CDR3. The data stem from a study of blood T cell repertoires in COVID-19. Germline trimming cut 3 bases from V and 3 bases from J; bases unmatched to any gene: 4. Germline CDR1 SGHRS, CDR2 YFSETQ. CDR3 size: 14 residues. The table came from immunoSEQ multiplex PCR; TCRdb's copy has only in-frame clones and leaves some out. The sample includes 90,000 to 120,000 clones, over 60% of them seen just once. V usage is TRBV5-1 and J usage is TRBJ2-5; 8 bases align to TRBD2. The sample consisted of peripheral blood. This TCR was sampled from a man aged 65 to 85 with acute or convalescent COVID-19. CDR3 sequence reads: CASSWRGAEETQYF. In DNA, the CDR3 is TGCGCCAGCAGCTGGCGGGGGGCAGAAGAGACCCAGTACTTC. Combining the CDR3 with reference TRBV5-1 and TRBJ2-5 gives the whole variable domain KAGVTQTPRYLIKTRGQQVTLSCSPISGHRSVSWYQQTPGQGLQFLFEYFSETQRNKGNFPGRFSGRQFSNSRSEMNVSTLELGDSALYLCASSWRGAEETQYFGPGTRLLVL.